The 32 T cell receptor beta chains below were found in one sample sequenced in a study of beta chain features in type 1 diabetes. Expressed TCRB transcripts were sequenced because the entire RNA isolate underwent reverse transcription. The assay was immunoSEQ multiplex PCR, and TCRdb's table has in-frame clones only and misses some. In the table there are 120,000 to 150,000 clones, nearly 50% of which are singletons. The sequencing sample was made of Tregs from blood. These TCRs come from a man aged 18-30 years in good health.

To note about this clone: At one end, the junction sequence differs from germline, possibly due to a read error. The chain recombines TRBV7-8 with TRBJ1-5; 10 bases align to TRBD1. Germline-derived CDR1 and CDR2 are SGHVS and FQNEAQ. The CDR3 is made up of 14 amino acids. The CDR3 DNA reads TGTGCCAACAGCTACGGGACAGGGGATCAGCCCCAGCATTTT. Residues: CANSYGTGDQPQHF.

The gene calls are TRBV30 and TRBJ1-2, with a weak D call TRBD1 (6 bases). This CDR3 contains 12 residues. The germline gives CDR1 GTSNPN, CDR2 SVGIG (reference sequence). Trimming pared 3 bases from V and 9 bases from J, leaving 14 bases between. DNA for the CDR3: TGTGCCTGGAGGCTTATGGACAGACGCTACACCTTC. Encoded protein: CAWRLMDRRYTF.

This clone turned up a few times. The chain has TRBV28 and TRBJ1-5; D is unclear. The CDR3 sequence is 11 residues long. Trimming removed 6 bases from V and 5 bases from J, with 5 bases in between. Looked up from germline, CDR1 is MDHEN and CDR2 is SYDVKM. The CDR3 reads CASSVDQPQHF. The CDR3 nucleotides read TGTGCCAGCAGCGTCGATCAGCCCCAGCATTTT.

The chain is built from TRBV7-9 and TRBJ2-7; tentative D call: TRBD2 (6 bases). CDR1 is SEHNR, CDR2 FQNEAQ, per germline (reference sequence). With 1 base removed from V and 3 bases from J, the gap between germline ends came to 13 bases. The CDR3 totals 15 residues. CDR3 loop: CASSLGGGMGYEQYF. The CDR3, as DNA: TGTGCCAGCAGCTTAGGAGGAGGGATGGGCTACGAGCAGTACTTC. The full variable domain, completed using reference TRBV7-9 and TRBJ2-7, is DTGVSQNPRHKITKRGQNVTFRCDPISEHNRLYWYRQTLGQGPEFLTYFQNEAQLEKSRLLSDRFSAERPKGSFSTLEIQRTEQGDSAMYLCASSLGGGMGYEQYFGPGTRLTVT.

The CDR3 is CASSLAGGQGIGKHSPLHF. Written as DNA, the CDR3 is TGTGCCAGCAGCTTGGCCGGGGGACAGGGCATAGGGAAACATTCACCCCTCCACTTT. The chain links TRBV5-4 to TRBJ1-6; 9 nucleotides line up with TRBD1. With V trimmed by 0 bases and J by 8 bases, 15 bases remained unmatched. The length of the CDR3 is 19 residues. Germline CDR1 reads SGHNT; CDR2 reads YYREEE (reference sequence).

The V and J genes are TRBV5-5 and TRBJ2-7; D may be TRBD2 (6 bases). Germline CDR1 SGHKS, CDR2 YYEKEE (reference sequence). With 0 bases removed from V and 2 bases from J, the gap between germline ends came to 15 bases. This CDR3 region has 16 residues. The chain's CDR3 is CASSLVGGTGTYEQYF. The CDR3 DNA follows: TGTGCCAGCAGCTTGGTTGGGGGGACTGGAACCTACGAGCAGTACTTC.

This clone turned up a few times. J is TRBJ2-7 and V is TRBV28; TRBD1 might be the D (6 bases). The CDR3 loop spans 17 amino acids. V shed 4 bases and J shed 0 bases, with 19 bases lying between them. Germline CDR1 is MDHEN and CDR2 is SYDVKM. Here the CDR3 reads CASSSSRGWRSSYEQYF. In nucleotides, the CDR3 is TGTGCCAGCAGTTCTAGCAGGGGTTGGCGGAGCTCCTACGAGCAGTACTTC.

This chain links TRBV5-6 with TRBJ2-1; D gene ambiguous. The CDR3 is 11 residues long. Trimming pared 2 bases from V and 9 bases from J, leaving 6 bases between. The V gene's germline CDR1 is SGHDT and CDR2 YYEEEE. The CDR3 DNA sequence: TGTGCCAGCAGCTTTAGCAGTGAGCAGTTCTTC. It translates to CASSFSSEQFF.

This clone appeared a few times. V and J are TRBV5-1 and TRBJ2-5, with a weak D call TRBD2 (6 bases). CDR1 and CDR2 (germline): SGHRS, YFSETQ. Trimming removed 4 bases at V and 4 bases at J, with 17 bases between. The CDR3 contains 15 residues. The CDR3 nucleotides read TGCGCCAGCAGCACCGCCCGGGGGAGAGGAGAGACCCAGTACTTC. Amino acids: CASSTARGRGETQYF.

V and J are TRBV28 and TRBJ2-7, with a possible D match to TRBD1 (5 bases). The germline V and J ends were trimmed by 2 bases and 4 bases, with 12 bases remaining between them. The CDR3 runs to 14 residues. Per the germline V gene, CDR1 is MDHEN and CDR2 is SYDVKM. DNA for the CDR3: TGTGCCAGCAGTTTAGCAGGGTTTCGGTACGAGCAGTACTTC. It specifies CASSLAGFRYEQYF.

V and J are TRBV10-2 and TRBJ2-3; 7 bases map to TRBD1. The CDR3 sequence is 12 residues long. V was clipped by 5 bases and J by 6 bases; unmatched bases: 2. From germline, CDR1 is WSHSY and CDR2 SAAADI. DNA for the CDR3: TGCGCCAGCAGTCTAGGGGGCGATACGCAGTATTTT. This sequence encodes CASSLGGDTQYF.

The V and J genes are TRBV27 and TRBJ1-6; D remains unclear. The germline gives CDR1 MNHEY, CDR2 SMNVEV (reference sequence). Trimming removed 11 bases at V and 2 bases at J, with 13 bases between. The CDR3 is 14 residues long. CDR3 protein: CARREPPYNSPLHF. Here the CDR3 DNA reads TGTGCCCGACGGGAGCCCCCCTATAATTCACCCCTCCACTTT.

The rearrangement uses TRBV10-3 and TRBJ1-2; D is perhaps TRBD1 (6 bases). Germline values: CDR1 ENHRY, CDR2 SYGVKD. CDR3 length: 12 residues. V dropped 6 bases and J dropped 1 base, with 6 bases sitting between them. CDR3 in amino acids: CAIRDSNYGYTF. Written as DNA, the CDR3 is TGTGCCATCAGGGACAGTAACTATGGCTACACCTTC.

The V gene is TRBV28, the J gene TRBJ2-1; 11 bases line up with TRBD2. Germline CDR1 and CDR2: MDHEN and SYDVKM. The CDR3 sequence is 13 residues long. The trim removed 10 bases at V and 5 bases at J, leaving 4 bases unmatched. CDR3 protein: CATLAGVNNEQFF. The CDR3 DNA reads as TGTGCCACACTAGCGGGGGTTAACAATGAGCAGTTCTTC.

There are many counts of this clone. An end of the junction differs from the germline gene, which may be a read error. The CDR3 bases are TGTGCCACCAGTCAGGGGGCAGAAGAGACCCAGTACTTC. This gives the protein CATSQGAEETQYF. The chain couples TRBV10-3 to TRBJ2-5; TRBD1 agrees at 8 bases. The CDR3 spans 13 residues. Germline V CDR1 and CDR2: ENHRY, SYGVKD.

The chain couples TRBV7-8 to TRBJ2-2, with TRBD2 identical over 7 bases. J gave up 7 bases and V 3 bases, and 5 bases lay outside the gene matches. The CDR3 consists of 14 residues. CDR1 is SGHVS, CDR2 FQNEAQ, per germline. CDR3 bases: TGTGCCAGCAGCTTCAGGGAGGGCCGCGGGGAGCTGTTTTTT. This gives the protein CASSFREGRGELFF.

The chain joins TRBV30 to TRBJ1-2, with D maybe TRBD1 (6 bases). V dropped 0 bases and J dropped 6 bases, with 14 bases sitting between them. This CDR3 comprises 14 residues. Germline lookup yields CDR1 GTSNPN and CDR2 SVGIG (reference sequence). CDR3 amino acids: CAWSVLGAGDGYTF. CDR3 DNA sequence: TGTGCCTGGAGTGTACTGGGGGCGGGAGATGGCTACACCTTC.

The chain joins TRBV9 to TRBJ2-1; 7 bases align to TRBD2. The germline gives CDR1 SGDLS, CDR2 YYNGEE. The CDR3 extends over 15 amino acids. Trimming at V came to 3 bases and at J to 7 bases, leaving 10 bases not matched to a gene. The CDR3 loop reads CASSAPGAGRNEQFF. The CDR3 bases are TGTGCCAGCAGCGCACCTGGGGCCGGGAGGAATGAGCAGTTCTTC.

This clone was recorded a few times. V is TRBV6-5 and J is TRBJ2-2, with D perhaps TRBD1 (5 bases). The germline V gene has CDR1 MNHEY and CDR2 SVGAGI. The germline V and J ends were trimmed by 6 bases and 4 bases, with 9 bases remaining between them. The CDR3 length is 13 residues. Here the CDR3 reads CASRKRGTGELFF. The CDR3 DNA reads TGTGCCAGCAGAAAAAGGGGCACCGGGGAGCTGTTTTTT.

This clone was observed a handful of times. The chain carries TRBV25-1 and TRBJ2-3; maybe TRBD2 (6 bases). CDR3 length equals 15 residues. Per the germline V gene, CDR1 is MGHDK and CDR2 is SYGVNS. CDR3 nucleotide sequence: TGTTCCACCCAAGCGTGGAACAGCGGGTTAGATACGCAGTATTTT. Its protein product is CSTQAWNSGLDTQYF.

The chain has TRBV5-1 and TRBJ2-1, with 10 bases lining up with TRBD2. The CDR3 is made up of 14 amino acids. V trimming: 7 bases; J trimming: 5 bases; junction bases outside the gene matches: 6. In germline, CDR1 is SGHRS, CDR2 YFSETQ. CDR3 protein: CASGSLAGDNEQFF. CDR3 DNA sequence: TGCGCCAGCGGGAGCCTAGCGGGAGACAATGAGCAGTTCTTC.

Only a few counts were recorded for this clone. This chain links TRBV21-1 with TRBJ2-7; the listed D gene, TRBD1, was not tested against the DNA. TRBV21-1 is classified as a pseudogene. This CDR3 contains 17 residues. This CDR3 is CASSKGRKGTAPYEQYF. CDR3 nucleotides: TGTGCCAGCAGCAAAGGGCGTAAGGGGACAGCTCCCTACGAGCAGTACTTC.

This clone showed up just a few times. The chain has TRBV5-1 and TRBJ1-2, with D possibly TRBD1 on 6 matching bases. Deletions cut 2 bases from V and 5 bases from J, with 16 bases between. CDR1 is SGHRS and CDR2 is YFSETQ in the germline V gene. This CDR3 region has 15 residues. The DNA of the CDR3 is TGCGCCAGCAGCTTAACAGGGACCCTACAATATGGCTACACCTTC. Translation: CASSLTGTLQYGYTF.

The chain combines TRBV28 with TRBJ1-4, with 7 positions matching TRBD1. CDR1 is MDHEN, CDR2 SYDVKM, per germline. There are 15 residues in the CDR3. V trimming: 6 bases; J trimming: 2 bases; junction bases outside the gene matches: 6. The CDR3 is CASSPTTGTNEKLFF. CDR3 coding DNA: TGTGCCAGCAGCCCCACGACAGGGACTAATGAAAAACTGTTTTTT. Using reference TRBV28 and TRBJ1-4 for the parts outside the CDR3, the full variable domain is DVKVTQSSRYLVKRTGEKVFLECVQDMDHENMFWYRQDPGLGLRLIYFSYDVKMKEKGDIPEGYSVSREKKERFSLILESASTNQTSMYLCASSPTTGTNEKLFFGSGTQLSVL.

This clone has only a few counts. The sample has other DNA sequences that encode this CDR3 too. The chain is built from TRBV19 and TRBJ2-7; TRBD2 might be the D (5 bases). Germline-derived CDR1 and CDR2 are LNHDA and SQIVND (reference sequence). Trimming took off 1 base at V and 0 bases at J, with 7 bases between the two ends. CDR3 length: 14 residues. CDR3 region: CASSIVRDSYEQYF. In nucleotides, the CDR3 is TGTGCCAGTAGTATAGTCCGGGACTCCTACGAGCAGTACTTC.

This sequence joins TRBV7-2 and TRBJ2-7, with D hard to call. This CDR3 is 13 amino acids long. Looked up from germline, CDR1 is SGHTA and CDR2 is FQGNSA. Trimming removed 5 bases from V and 0 bases from J, with 8 bases in between. This CDR3 reads CASSPQISYEQYF. In nucleotides, the CDR3 is TGTGCCAGCAGCCCACAGATCTCCTACGAGCAGTACTTC.

This clone occurred a few times. Written as DNA, the CDR3 is TGCGCCAGCAGCTTGGGACTAGCGGGAGGCTCCTACGAGCAGTACTTC. Protein product: CASSLGLAGGSYEQYF. The chain couples TRBV5-1 to TRBJ2-7; 13 bases are a match to TRBD2. In germline, CDR1 is SGHRS, CDR2 YFSETQ. With 0 bases clipped from V and 0 bases from J, the junction kept 0 bases outside the gene matches. The CDR3 extends over 16 amino acids. The full variable domain, completed using reference TRBV5-1 and TRBJ2-7, is KAGVTQTPRYLIKTRGQQVTLSCSPISGHRSVSWYQQTPGQGLQFLFEYFSETQRNKGNFPGRFSGRQFSNSRSEMNVSTLELGDSALYLCASSLGLAGGSYEQYFGPGTRLTVT.

J is TRBJ1-1 and V is TRBV6-6; TRBD1 matches at 8 bases. Trimming removed 6 bases from V and 4 bases from J; junction bases left unmatched: 10. Germline CDR1 MNHNY, CDR2 SVGAGI (reference sequence). There are 15 residues in the CDR3. The CDR3 is CASRPDRGGFTEAFF. The CDR3 DNA reads TGTGCCAGCAGACCCGACAGGGGTGGGTTCACTGAAGCTTTCTTT.

The chain has TRBV11-2 and TRBJ1-2, with 8 positions matching TRBD1. This CDR3 region has 15 residues. Germline CDR1 and CDR2: SGHAT and FQNNGV. The trim removed 0 bases at V and 5 bases at J, leaving 5 bases unmatched. The CDR3 DNA sequence: TGTGCCAGCAGCTTAGACGCAGGGGGCTTTTATGGCTACACCTTC. Translation: CASSLDAGGFYGYTF.

This clone has more than one count but fewer than ten. This chain joins TRBV7-2 and TRBJ2-2, with 9 bases identical to TRBD2. The ends lost 5 bases at V and 1 base at J; junction bases unmatched: 8. CDR1 and CDR2 (germline): SGHTA, FQGNSA. The CDR3 length is 17 residues. CDR3 sequence: CASSPRASGVNTGELFF. The CDR3 nucleotides read TGTGCCAGCAGCCCGCGGGCTAGCGGGGTGAACACCGGGGAGCTGTTTTTT. The full variable domain, its missing parts supplied by reference TRBV7-2 and TRBJ2-2, is GAGVSQSPSNKVTEKGKDVELRCDPISGHTALYWYRQSLGQGLEFLIYFQGNSAPDKSGLPSDRFSAERTGGSVSTLTIQRTQQEDSAVYLCASSPRASGVNTGELFFGEGSRLTVL.

V gene TRBV7-2 combines with J gene TRBJ1-4; a weak D match, TRBD1 (5 bases). The germline CDR1 and CDR2 sequences are SGHTA and FQGNSA. This CDR3 is built from 14 residues. With 3 bases removed from V and 4 bases from J, the gap between germline ends came to 9 bases. The CDR3 DNA sequence: TGTGCCAGCAGCTTCCAGGGTAATAATGAAAAACTGTTTTTT. It encodes CASSFQGNNEKLFF. Full variable domain (rest looked up from reference TRBV7-2 and TRBJ1-4): GAGVSQSPSNKVTEKGKDVELRCDPISGHTALYWYRQSLGQGLEFLIYFQGNSAPDKSGLPSDRFSAERTGGSVSTLTIQRTQQEDSAVYLCASSFQGNNEKLFFGSGTQLSVL.

In nucleotides, the CDR3 is TGTGCCAGTAACCTCCCGACGAGCGGAAACTATGGCTACACCTTC. This sequence encodes CASNLPTSGNYGYTF. The gene calls are TRBV19 and TRBJ1-2, with unresolved D. The CDR3 loop spans 15 amino acids. Germline lookup yields CDR1 LNHDA and CDR2 SQIVND (reference sequence). V shed 7 bases and J shed 2 bases, with 17 bases lying between them.